This TCR beta chain was retrieved from a study of identical twins (dated by TCRdb to between 2015 and 2016). The study in broad terms: TCR alpha and beta repertoires from monozygotic twins, unrelated adults of various ages and cord blood were deep-sequenced to test whether fetal clonotypes persist. Replicate twin experiments were performed at different times using different library preparation protocols to rule out contamination. The paper as a whole reports these results and caveats: Compared with coincidental sharing between unrelated individuals, out-of-frame TCR alpha sequences shared between twins had an excess of sequences with low generation probability. Zero-insertion analyses could be partly confounded by invariant T cells such as MAIT and iNKT, though diverse VJ usage argued against such confounding for most clonotypes. In monozygotic twins, out-of-frame TCR alpha sharing was systematically underestimated by recombination models, although the models agreed with sharing between unrelated individuals. In beta out-of-frame sequences, excess twin sharing was weaker, because having fewer shared sequences lowered the signal-to-noise ratio. Abundant cord blood beta clonotypes carried fewer insertions; young adult naive repertoires showed a weaker similar trend, while memory repertoires showed none. Because the same donors could not be followed over many years, the conclusions depended on cross-sectional statistical analysis.

The V end gives up 3 bases and the J end 12 bases, leaving 11 bases in the junction not matched to a gene. CDR1 DFQATT and CDR2 SNEGSKA were looked up in the germline V gene (reference sequence). The cysteine opens and the phenylalanine closes a CDR3 of 13 amino acids. CDR3 DNA only is kept here, 39 bases in frame from base 1. The library relied on 5' RACE. Reads for this sample came from an Illumina HiSeq 2000. A universal primer binding site was introduced by template switching, and a unique molecular identifier was present in the final cDNA, enabling accurate counting of TCR cDNA molecules. First-strand cDNA for TCR alpha and beta chains was synthesized from specific primers in the conserved constant-segment region. To control for contamination, each cDNA library was double barcoded with a SMART-Mk sample barcode plus Illumina barcodes. TruSeq adapter sequences and Illumina sample barcodes were added in two successive PCR steps. TCR alpha and beta cDNA libraries were sequenced on the Illumina HiSeq platform with custom primers. Regarding the original processing steps: Unique molecular identifiers were extracted from raw reads with MiGEC, and CDR3 positions were determined with MiXCR. For each individual, recombination models were inferred using an EM algorithm with the repgenHMM and IGoR tools. The tcR package in R was used for shared clonotype analysis, with sharing normalized by the product of cloneset sizes. To study raw recombination without the effects of thymic and clonal selection, out-of-frame nonproductive sequences were analyzed. TCRdb handled the public reads itself, with Q25 trimming in fastp and clone calling in MiXCR, and kept productive beta chains. Rows are unified per CDR3 protein, each entry keeping the most common DNA and genes. The V and J calls follow TCRdb's processing rather than the paper's. This sample has roughly 540,000 distinct CDR3 sequences in its table, and 20% to 25% of those were observed once. The ten largest clones take up around 0.91% of the sample.

This clonotype was detected a few times. This receptor's antigen is unknown. Base qualities are missing; no much larger clone stands one base away. Every donor in the study was a healthy Caucasian. Three pairs of female monozygotic twins, all aged roughly 18 to 30 years, were included in the twin cohort. Positive isolation kits from Invitrogen were used to isolate the CD4+ and CD8+ T cell populations. These data also featured in a second study, about T cells expressing NK-cell markers. From the second report: In sorted CD3+CD56+NKG2C+, CD3+CD56+NKG2C- and CD3+CD56-NKG2C+ T-cell subsets from about 8 donors, TCR beta-chain repertoires were profiled. Among the eight sequenced donors, seven were HCMV-seropositive and one was HCMV-seronegative. To restrict sorting to alphabetaTCR-expressing T cells, an anti-gammadeltaTCR antibody was added in several experiments. In five to seven donors, the dominant CD3+CD56+NKG2C+ clonotypes were among the top 10 CD8+ clonotypes and accounted for about 1.0-7.5% of CD8+ T cells. Those dominant clonotypes were again the most abundant among CD3+CD56-NKG2C+ cells in a handful of donors, at about 28.3-60.1%. Whether the expanded NKG2C-expressing T cell clones were specific for HCMV antigens was left unclear. Randomly selected healthy volunteers, three men and five women, were used as the eight sequenced donors. HCMV-specific IgG was detected in serum with a commercial ELISA kit to determine HCMV serostatus. MIGEC was used to demultiplex reads and group reads by UMI, and MiTCR was used to assemble and quantify clonotypes. To exclude erroneous sequences, any TCR cDNA sequence not supported by at least two reads was discarded. Downstream repertoire analysis used the tcR package, and clonotypes were matched across fractions by CDR3 nucleotide sequence plus V segment. Antigen specificity was annotated against VDJdb with VDJmatch, allowing one amino acid substitution in CDR3.

The V and J segments used are TRBV20-1 and TRBJ2-7; 10 middle bases align to TRBD2. Specimen: CD4+ T cells sorted from blood. The sequence was obtained from a woman aged 18-29 years in good health. CDR3 reads: CSASSPGLAWGYF. The nucleotide sequence is TGCAGTGCTAGCAGTCCGGGACTAGCGTGGGGGTACTTC.